This is a list of T cell receptor beta chains from one sample in a study of shared clonotypes between healthy human individuals. Only in-frame clones appear in the TCRdb table, and some are missing; sequencing was by immunoSEQ multiplex PCR. The sample lists around 2.1 million clones; approximately 94% were seen once. The sample consisted of naive CD4+ T cells sorted from blood. These receptor sequences come from a man aged 18 to 29 in good health. Both conserved end residues are part of each CDR3. The order of the fields is clone size, J gene, V gene, CDR3 protein. Not every row has a clone size; where given, it reads once, few, many or a size class.

. TRBJ2-7 TRBV18 CASSPPLTGLPLQYF
. TRBJ2-7 TRBV10-1 CASSDRGYEQYF
. TRBJ1-5 TRBV18 CASSLGQGQPQHF
. TRBJ2-1 TRBV11-2 CASSPRWLAGDYNEQFF
. TRBJ2-3 TRBV19 CASSTGTRVTDTQYF
few TRBJ1-2 TRBV6-1 CASRMTGNYGYTF
once TRBJ1-2 TRBV28 CASQRGGGNYGYTF
. TRBJ2-2 TRBV6-1 CASSETSMPTGELFF
. TRBJ1-1 TRBV19 CASTLGQLNTEAFF
. TRBJ2-7 TRBV7-2 CASSLADEQYF
. TRBJ2-5 TRBV7-2 CASSPTRVETQYF
. TRBJ2-3 TRBV4-1 CASSSPERTSGRDTDTQYF
. TRBJ2-5 TRBV4-2 CASSQDLRGGSETQYF
. TRBJ2-1 TRBV4-3 CASSTVLLAGEANEQFF
. TRBJ1-6 TRBV6-5 CASRGPPNSPLHF
. TRBJ2-7 TRBV5-1 CASSLATGFYEQYF
. TRBJ2-6 TRBV11-2 CASSPPGRTGLGANVLTF
. TRBJ1-2 TRBV5-1 CASSPAVVDGYTF
. TRBJ2-7 TRBV5-1 CASSLSTSDYEQYF
. TRBJ1-5 TRBV20-1 CSARQELGQHF
once TRBJ2-7 TRBV30 CACSRDSDYEQYF
. TRBJ2-6 TRBV5-4 CASSRSRGDSGANVLTF
. TRBJ2-1 TRBV4-3 CASSQDIGQGGKNEQFF
. TRBJ2-7 TRBV7-2 CASSPSIGEQYF
. TRBJ2-2 TRBV28 CASSLTDGNTGELFF
. TRBJ2-1 TRBV5-4 CASSTLDRGINEQFF
. TRBJ1-1 TRBV6-6 CASSTGQGGTEAFF